This T cell receptor (beta chain) was sequenced in a study of blood T cell repertoires in COVID-19 (dated by TCRdb to 2020 to 2021). Regarding the complete study: Collaborator samples came from the United States, Italy and Spain and covered acute and convalescent phases of COVID-19. HLA class I and class II types, where available, came from metadata supplied by the sample provider rather than from assay-based typing. The samples were drawn from two sources: the first 160 participants of the ongoing ImmuneRACE study, and 1,254 subjects contributed by 6 global collaborators. The repertoires were made available in a free public database intended to serve as a resource for research on the immune response to SARS-CoV-2. The material from the prospective study consisted of cDNA or gDNA derived from T cells, B-cell-depleted T cells, or PBMCs. Subjects who had been exposed to COVID-19, were actively infected with it, or had recovered from it provided the deeply sampled blood TCRbeta repertoires that made up the dataset. The sample metadata nearly always contained a de-identified subject ID, COVID-19 status, age in years and sex.

Each collaborating institution followed its own protocols to collect whole blood in K2EDTA tubes. For TCRbeta analysis, collaborators shipped samples as frozen whole blood, isolated PBMCs, or DNA extracted from either of those sample types. The CDR3 measures 15 amino acids from cysteine to phenylalanine. Left in the record is the CDR3 DNA by itself, 45 bases read in frame from the first base. V is clipped by 3 bases and J by 0 bases, and the sequence between their germline boundaries is 11 bases long. CDR1 SEHNR and CDR2 FQNEAQ are derived from the germline V gene (reference sequence). What the work shows at the level of the full study, not this receptor alone: Clinical and demographic metadata were provided uncurated, with the amount varying by source and participant.

Remarks on this clone: Its antigen target is currently unknown. Within one base of it there is no much larger clone, and no base qualities were kept.

The immunoSEQ Assay, a bias-controlled multiplex PCR, was used to amplify TCRbeta CDR3 regions from genomic DNA. Regarding the original processing steps: The number of nucleated cells in each sample was estimated from the amplification of reference gene primers within the assay. To quantify the absolute abundance of each unique TCRbeta CDR3 rearrangement, sequence reads were collapsed and filtered. Productive Simpson clonality was computed per sample as the square root of Simpson's diversity index over productive rearrangements. As stored in TCRdb, this immuneACCESS dataset retains in-frame rearrangements with V and J assigned. A fraction of the clones does not appear; measured against another copy, unresolved V genes explain less than half of the discrepancy, and the remainder lacks a known reason. Clone size and V and J calls were adopted from that table, with D and trimming inferred from the DNA. The sample table holds some 150,000 clones, of which roughly 82% were seen once. The ten largest clonotypes hold around 6.7% of the sample.

The rearranged segments are TRBV7-9 and TRBJ1-1, with no D gene named confidently. Sequencing used peripheral blood. The clonotype originates from a woman between 50 and 59 years old in a cohort sampled during active or convalescent COVID-19. This receptor has the CDR3 CASSFGGTVNTEAFF. The DNA sequence follows: TGTGCCAGCAGCTTCGGAGGCACAGTGAACACTGAAGCTTTCTTT.